Listed here are 3 T cell receptor beta chains from one sample, sequenced in a study of blood T cell repertoires in COVID-19. Libraries were prepared by immunoSEQ multiplex PCR; TCRdb keeps only in-frame clonotypes and omits some of them. The table lists 130,000 to 150,000 clones, around 78% of them singletons. Input material: peripheral blood. Source of these receptors: a woman aged 55-70 years with acute or convalescent COVID-19.

The V and J genes are TRBV5-1 and TRBJ2-2; possibly TRBD2 for D (5 bases). From germline, CDR1 is SGHRS and CDR2 YFSETQ. The CDR3 runs 14 residues. V lost 5 bases, J lost 5 bases, and 13 bases lay in between. Here the CDR3 reads CASRELGGTGELFF. The CDR3 bases are TGCGCCAGCAGGGAACTAGGTGGTACCGGGGAGCTGTTTTTT.

The rearrangement joins TRBV15 to TRBJ2-5; D perhaps matches TRBD2 (5 bases). The CDR3 is 15 residues long. Trimming left V 3 bases short and J 6 bases short, with 17 bases between. The germline CDR1 and CDR2 sequences are LNHNV and YYDKDF (reference sequence). CDR3 coding DNA: TGTGCCACCAGCAGTCGGGATCTGAGAGGGAAGACCCAGTACTTC. Amino acids: CATSSRDLRGKTQYF.

J is TRBJ1-2 and V is TRBV27; tentatively, D is TRBD1 (5 bases). Germline V CDR1 and CDR2: MNHEY, SMNVEV (reference sequence). V lost 5 bases and J 4 bases, leaving 17 bases between the germline ends. This CDR3 region has 15 residues. In nucleotides, the CDR3 is TGTGCCAGCAGTCAGGGTAGATCTCCGACCTATGGCTACACCTTC. It codes for CASSQGRSPTYGYTF.